The T cell receptor (beta chain) described here comes from a study of radiotherapy plus CTLA-4 blockade in lung cancer. TCRdb's table, derived via immunoSEQ multiplex PCR, lists solely in-frame clones and lacks some. The top ten hold approximately 8% of the sample, which has 45,000 or so clones, more than 70% seen once. Trimming shortened V by 5 bases and J by 3 bases, and 5 bases separated the two germline ends. The CDR3 consists of 12 residues. CDR1 and CDR2 from the germline V gene are MNHEY and SVGAGI. The receptor comes from a human donor with non-small cell lung cancer who had stable disease on radiotherapy plus ipilimumab. V is TRBV6-5 and J is TRBJ2-1; the D is unclear. This sample comprised peripheral blood, obtained from a patient treated with radiotherapy plus ipilimumab. Here the CDR3 DNA reads TGTGCCAGCAGTCCCGGCTACAATGAGCAGTTCTTC. Translation gives CASSPGYNEQFF.